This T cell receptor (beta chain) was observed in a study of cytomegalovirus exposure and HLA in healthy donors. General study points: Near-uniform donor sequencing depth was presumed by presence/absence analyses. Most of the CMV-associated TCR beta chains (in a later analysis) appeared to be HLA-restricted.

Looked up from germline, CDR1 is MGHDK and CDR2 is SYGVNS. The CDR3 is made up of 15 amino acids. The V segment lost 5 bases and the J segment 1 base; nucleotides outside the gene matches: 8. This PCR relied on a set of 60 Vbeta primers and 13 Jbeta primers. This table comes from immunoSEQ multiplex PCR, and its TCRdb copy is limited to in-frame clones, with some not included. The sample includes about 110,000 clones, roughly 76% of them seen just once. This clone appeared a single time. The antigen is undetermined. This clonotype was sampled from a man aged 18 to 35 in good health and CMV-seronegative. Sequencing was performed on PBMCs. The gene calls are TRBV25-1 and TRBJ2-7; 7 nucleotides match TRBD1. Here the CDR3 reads CASSPPGTDSYEQYF. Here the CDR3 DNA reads TGTGCCAGCAGTCCGCCCGGGACAGATTCCTACGAGCAGTACTTC.